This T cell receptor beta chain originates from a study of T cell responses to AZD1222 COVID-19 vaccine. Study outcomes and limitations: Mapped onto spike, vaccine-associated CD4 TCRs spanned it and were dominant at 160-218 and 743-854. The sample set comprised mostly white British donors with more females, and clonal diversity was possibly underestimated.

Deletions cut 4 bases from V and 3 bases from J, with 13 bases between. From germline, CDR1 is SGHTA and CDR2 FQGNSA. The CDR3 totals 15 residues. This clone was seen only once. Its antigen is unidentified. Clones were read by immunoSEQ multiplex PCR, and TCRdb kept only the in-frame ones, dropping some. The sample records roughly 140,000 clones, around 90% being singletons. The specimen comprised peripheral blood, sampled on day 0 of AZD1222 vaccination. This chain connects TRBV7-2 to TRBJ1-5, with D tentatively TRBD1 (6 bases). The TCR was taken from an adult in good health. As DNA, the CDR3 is TGTGCCAGCAGCTCCGACGGACAGTACAATCAGCCCCAGCATTTT. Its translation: CASSSDGQYNQPQHF. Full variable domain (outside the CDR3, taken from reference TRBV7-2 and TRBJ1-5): GAGVSQSPSNKVTEKGKDVELRCDPISGHTALYWYRQSLGQGLEFLIYFQGNSAPDKSGLPSDRFSAERTGGSVSTLTIQRTQQEDSAVYLCASSSDGQYNQPQHFGDGTRLSIL.